This record concerns one TCR beta chain sequence. The antigen remains undetermined. Here immunoSEQ multiplex PCR was the method, and the copy in TCRdb shows in-frame clones only, minus some. The table lists approximately 71,000 clones, roughly 80% of them singletons. With baseline, cycle 4 day 1, and cycle 7 day 1 as timepoints, blood was sampled. This CDR3 is 14 amino acids long. The germline V gene encodes CDR1 SNHLY and CDR2 FYNNEI. Deletions cut 3 bases from V and 4 bases from J, with 11 bases between. This sample is drawn from a study of OX40 agonist ivuxolimab in advanced cancers. Study information: 40% to 50% of patients had received prior checkpoint inhibitor therapy. Partial responses, seen in three patients, involved one hepatocellular carcinoma and two cutaneous melanomas.

Notes on the study in general: No determination was made of the antigen specificity of the expanded peripheral T cells.

The TCR comes from an adult with an advanced solid tumor such as melanoma, head and neck, liver or kidney cancer. Material: CD4+ or CD8+ T cells sorted from blood, obtained in a trial of the OX40 agonist ivuxolimab. The chain combines TRBV2 with TRBJ2-3, with D unclear. The CDR3 sequence: CASSDTSSADTQYF. The CDR3 coding sequence is TGTGCCAGCAGTGATACCAGCAGCGCAGATACGCAGTATTTT. Filled out from reference TRBV2 and TRBJ2-3, the complete variable domain reads EPEVTQTPSHQVTQMGQEVILRCVPISNHLYFYWYRQILGQKVEFLVSFYNNEISEKSEIFDDQFSVERPDGSNFTLKIRSTKLEDSAMYFCASSDTSSADTQYFGPGTRLTVL.